This T cell receptor beta chain originates from a study of shared clonotypes between healthy human individuals. Overall study findings and caveats: Non-shared clonotypes displayed generation probabilities falling below those of clonotypes present in all four donors.

In germline, CDR1 is ENHRY, CDR2 SYGVKD. With V trimmed by 10 bases and J by 5 bases, 14 bases remained unmatched. The CDR3 sequence is 15 residues long. Note on this clone: Its antigen is undetermined.

Measured with immunoSEQ multiplex PCR; TCRdb has only the in-frame clones, and not every one. This table has 2 million to 2.5 million clones, under 97% appearing once. The clonotype originates from a man between 18 and 29 years old in good health. The chain employs TRBV10-3 and TRBJ1-2, with 9 bases fitting TRBD1. The sample taken for sequencing was naive CD4+ T cells sorted from blood. Subset defined: CD45RA+ positively selected. CDR3 loop: CATTHGTGLGYGYTF. CDR3 in DNA: TGTGCCACCACCCACGGGACAGGGCTCGGATATGGCTACACCTTC.